Shown below are 10 T cell receptor beta chains from a single sample sequenced in a study of glioma-infiltrating T cells after dendritic cell vaccination. The assay was immunoSEQ multiplex PCR, and TCRdb's table has in-frame clones only and misses some. Here the sample spans 100,000 or so clones, around 89% being singletons. Stated time point: after dendritic cell vaccination, including at tumor progression/relapse. Sequenced here: blood, sampled after dendritic cell vaccination. These receptors were taken from a human donor with glioblastoma.

The V and J genes are TRBV10-1 and TRBJ2-5, with a weak D call TRBD1 (6 bases). Germline-derived CDR1 and CDR2 are WNHNN and SYGVQD (reference sequence). The CDR3 runs 16 residues. V lost 6 bases, J lost 6 bases, and 23 bases lay in between. The CDR3 nucleotides read TGCGCCAGCAGGGGGGCGAGAGCCGCCGTACGGAAGACCCAGTACTTC. Translation gives CASRGARAAVRKTQYF.

This rearrangement joins TRBV6-1 to TRBJ2-1; the D gene is possibly TRBD1 (5 bases). Trimming shortened V by 8 bases and J by 0 bases, and 11 bases separated the two germline ends. This CDR3 contains 14 residues. Per germline, CDR1 MNHNS and CDR2 SASEGT. The CDR3 DNA sequence: TGTGCCAGCCAAGCCGACAGCTCCTACAATGAGCAGTTCTTC. It encodes CASQADSSYNEQFF.

The chain uses TRBV6-6 and TRBJ2-5; 7 nucleotides align to TRBD1. The CDR3 is 14 residues long. Trimming cost V 1 base and J 2 bases; bases outside gene matches: 1. Germline-derived CDR1 and CDR2 are MNHNY and SVGAGI (reference sequence). The CDR3 loop reads CASSYLQGQETQYF. CDR3 nucleotide sequence: TGTGCCAGCAGTTACTTACAGGGGCAAGAGACCCAGTACTTC.

This clone came up a few times. V and J are TRBV19 and TRBJ2-5; a weak D match, TRBD1 (8 bases). Deletions cut 5 bases from V and 3 bases from J, with 16 bases between. The CDR3 contains 15 residues. Germline values: CDR1 LNHDA, CDR2 SQIVND (reference sequence). CDR3 region: CASSGQGGGKETQYF. CDR3 sequence (DNA): TGTGCCAGTAGTGGACAGGGAGGGGGGAAAGAGACCCAGTACTTC.

This chain uses TRBV5-1 with TRBJ2-1; 14 bases line up with TRBD2. Germline V gene data show CDR1 as SGHRS and CDR2 as YFSETQ. V lost 5 bases and J lost 3; bases outside the gene matches: 4. This CDR3 comprises 16 residues. The CDR3: CASRPGLAGGYNEQFF. DNA for the CDR3: TGCGCCAGCAGACCCGGACTAGCGGGGGGCTACAATGAGCAGTTCTTC.

The chain joins TRBV7-2 to TRBJ1-2; 8 nucleotides match TRBD1. Germline assignment: CDR1 SGHTA and CDR2 FQGNSA. The V segment lost 2 bases and the J segment 7 bases; nucleotides outside the gene matches: 9. The CDR3 is 15 residues long. This CDR3 reads CASSLRLRGLFGYTF. CDR3 sequence (DNA): TGTGCCAGCAGCTTACGGCTCAGGGGGCTGTTTGGCTACACCTTC. Based on the CDR3 plus reference TRBV7-2 and TRBJ1-2, the full variable domain is GAGVSQSPSNKVTEKGKDVELRCDPISGHTALYWYRQSLGQGLEFLIYFQGNSAPDKSGLPSDRFSAERTGGSVSTLTIQRTQQEDSAVYLCASSLRLRGLFGYTFGSGTRLTVV.

The V and J genes are TRBV2 and TRBJ1-2, with a possible D match to TRBD1 (5 bases). Germline V gene data show CDR1 as SNHLY and CDR2 as FYNNEI. The CDR3 is made up of 16 amino acids. Between the trimmed V and J ends, which lost 6 bases and 4 bases, there was a span of 21 bases. The CDR3 sequence is CASSGPGRQGVYGYTF. CDR3 nucleotides: TGTGCCAGCAGCGGACCGGGTCGGCAGGGTGTCTATGGCTACACCTTC.

The V and J genes are TRBV6-1 and TRBJ1-1; no firm D call. The germline gives CDR1 MNHNS, CDR2 SASEGT. This CDR3 spans 13 amino acids. V was trimmed by 6 bases and J by 0 bases, leaving 8 bases between them. The CDR3 bases are TGTGCCAGCAGACCCGGGGTGAACACTGAAGCTTTCTTT. The encoded protein is CASRPGVNTEAFF.

This clone showed up just once. The V gene is TRBV5-1, the J gene TRBJ2-1; no clear D. The CDR3 contains 15 residues. Trimming removed 1 base from V and 4 bases from J, with 12 bases in between. Germline V gene data show CDR1 as SGHRS and CDR2 as YFSETQ. CDR3: CASSLIGERYNEQFF. CDR3 coding DNA: TGCGCCAGCAGCTTGATTGGAGAAAGATACAATGAGCAGTTCTTC.

The chain links TRBV6-1 to TRBJ2-2; a weak D match, TRBD1 (5 bases). Germline V gene data show CDR1 as MNHNS and CDR2 as SASEGT. The CDR3 loop spans 14 amino acids. The V gene lost 8 bases and the J gene lost 4 bases, with 14 bases spanning the gap. CDR3: CASATLGATGELFF. The DNA of the CDR3 is TGTGCCAGCGCCACCCTAGGGGCCACCGGGGAGCTGTTTTTT.